The 22 T cell receptor beta chains presented below share a single source sample, sequenced in a study of blood T cell repertoires in COVID-19. Produced via immunoSEQ multiplex PCR; TCRdb's table is partial and in-frame only. The sample holds over 150,000 clones, 80% to 90% seen once. The specimen sequenced was peripheral blood. The origin of the receptors is a woman aged 80 or over with acute or convalescent COVID-19.

The CDR3 loop reads CAWRGQGVGNQPQHF. The CDR3 nucleotides are TGTGCCTGGAGAGGACAGGGAGTCGGCAATCAGCCCCAGCATTTT. The V gene is TRBV30, the J gene TRBJ1-5, with TRBD1 matching 8 bases. Germline CDR1 GTSNPN, CDR2 SVGIG (reference sequence). This CDR3 contains 15 residues. The junction had 6 bases not matched to a gene; V was cut back by 3 bases and J by 2 bases.

V gene TRBV5-5 combines with J gene TRBJ2-7; the match to TRBD1 covers 9 bases. Germline trimming cut 4 bases from V and 4 bases from J; bases unmatched to any gene: 9. CDR1 is SGHKS, CDR2 YYEKEE, per germline (reference sequence). This CDR3 has 15 residues. The CDR3 spells CASSIGTGIQYEQYF. In DNA, the CDR3 is TGTGCCAGCAGCATCGGGACAGGGATTCAGTACGAGCAGTACTTC.

Only one count was recorded for this clone. The V call is TRBV4-1, the J call TRBJ1-1, with 10 positions matching TRBD1. Unmatched junction bases numbered 8, after V lost 4 bases and J lost 3 bases. The CDR3 totals 16 residues. Germline V gene sequence: CDR1 MGHRA, CDR2 YSYEKL. CDR3 sequence reads: CASSLWDRGMDTEAFF. CDR3 nucleotides: TGCGCCAGCAGCCTTTGGGACAGGGGTATGGACACTGAAGCTTTCTTT.

J is TRBJ2-7 and V is TRBV30; TRBD2 agrees at 7 bases. Unmatched junction bases numbered 8, after V lost 3 bases and J lost 3 bases. CDR1 GTSNPN and CDR2 SVGIG come from the germline V gene (reference sequence). This CDR3 spans 14 amino acids. The CDR3 DNA reads as TGTGCCTGGAGATGGGGGGGGAGTGGCTACGAGCAGTACTTC. Translated, it gives CAWRWGGSGYEQYF.

This clone was seen more than once but under ten times. The chain employs TRBV6-5 and TRBJ1-5; TRBD1 agrees at 10 bases. The CDR3 spans 15 residues. V shed 5 bases and J 6 bases; nucleotides not matched to a gene: 7. From germline, CDR1 is MNHEY and CDR2 SVGAGI. The CDR3 nucleotides are TGTGCCAGCAGTAACGACAGGGGGCAAGTTCAGCCCCAGCATTTT. As protein: CASSNDRGQVQPQHF.

The chain uses TRBV5-5 and TRBJ2-7; 15 bases agree with TRBD2. V lost 2 bases and J lost 4; bases outside the gene matches: 7. The germline CDR1 and CDR2 sequences are SGHKS and YYEKEE (reference sequence). CDR3 length: 17 residues. The CDR3 is CASSFGWTSGGAYEQYF. The DNA of the CDR3 is TGTGCCAGCAGCTTTGGTTGGACTAGCGGGGGGGCTTACGAGCAGTACTTC.

In regard to this clone: This sample includes further DNA sequences coding for the same CDR3. The chain couples TRBV7-2 to TRBJ2-7; 8 bases align to TRBD2. Trimming cost V 4 bases and J 4 bases; bases outside gene matches: 3. Germline CDR1 reads SGHTA; CDR2 reads FQGNSA. The CDR3 extends over 13 amino acids. This CDR3 reads CASSSSGGYEQYF. In DNA form, the CDR3 reads TGTGCCAGCAGCTCATCGGGGGGGTACGAGCAGTACTTC.

The V call is TRBV5-1, the J call TRBJ2-1, with 7 bases that match TRBD1. The CDR3 is 16 residues long. V trimming: 0 bases; J trimming: 7 bases; junction bases outside the gene matches: 10. Per the germline V gene, CDR1 is SGHRS and CDR2 is YFSETQ. The chain's CDR3 is CASSLAITGARNEQFF. As DNA, the CDR3 is TGCGCCAGCAGCTTGGCCATAACAGGGGCTCGGAATGAGCAGTTCTTC. Complete variable domain (other parts from reference TRBV5-1 and TRBJ2-1): KAGVTQTPRYLIKTRGQQVTLSCSPISGHRSVSWYQQTPGQGLQFLFEYFSETQRNKGNFPGRFSGRQFSNSRSEMNVSTLELGDSALYLCASSLAITGARNEQFFGPGTRLTVL.

This chain joins TRBV19 and TRBJ1-6, with TRBD1 matching over 7 bases. CDR1 and CDR2 (germline): LNHDA, SQIVND (reference sequence). Unmatched junction bases numbered 9, after V lost 5 bases and J lost 5 bases. The CDR3 is 16 amino acids. CDR3 amino acids: CASSPPTQGNNSPLHF. CDR3 sequence (DNA): TGTGCCAGTAGTCCTCCGACACAGGGGAATAATTCACCCCTCCACTTT. The full variable domain, its missing parts supplied by reference TRBV19 and TRBJ1-6, is DGGITQSPKYLFRKEGQNVTLSCEQNLNHDAMYWYRQDPGQGLRLIYYSQIVNDFQKGDIAEGYSVSREKKESFPLTVTSAQKNPTAFYLCASSPPTQGNNSPLHFGNGTRLTVT.

The chain joins TRBV18 to TRBJ2-3; TRBD1 might be the D (5 bases). Germline CDR1 is KGHSH and CDR2 is LQKENI. Trimming took 6 bases from V and 6 from J, leaving 10 bases between them. The CDR3 is made up of 12 amino acids. For the CDR3, the DNA is TGTGCCAGCTCGCAGGGCGAGGATACGCAGTATTTT. Its protein is CASSQGEDTQYF.

This chain joins TRBV29-1 and TRBJ1-4, with D perhaps matching TRBD1 (5 bases). From germline, CDR1 is SQVTM and CDR2 ANQGSEA. The V gene lost 5 bases and the J gene lost 7 bases, with 17 bases spanning the gap. The length of the CDR3 is 14 residues. The CDR3 spells CSVSDGGEGEKLFF. Written as DNA, the CDR3 is TGCAGCGTTTCCGACGGGGGTGAGGGTGAAAAACTGTTTTTT.

The chain links TRBV6-2 or TRBV6-3 to TRBJ2-7, with 9 bases fitting TRBD2. V was pared by 6 bases and J by 4 bases, with 7 bases of the junction left unmatched. Germline V gene data show CDR1 as MNHEY and CDR2 as SVGEGT. The length of the CDR3 is 14 residues. CDR3 protein: CASSSGRRGYEQYF. CDR3 sequence (DNA): TGTGCCAGCAGCAGCGGGAGGAGAGGGTACGAGCAGTACTTC.

The V and J genes are TRBV29-1 and TRBJ2-7, with D possibly matching TRBD1 (5 bases). Trimming pared 0 bases from V and 5 bases from J, leaving 8 bases between. Germline V gives CDR1 SQVTM, CDR2 ANQGSEA. The CDR3 is 12 residues long. CDR3 DNA: TGCAGCGTTGAAGAACCCAGGGACGAGCAGTACTTC. Its protein product is CSVEEPRDEQYF.

This clone has only a few counts. The chain joins TRBV30 to TRBJ1-3; no clear D. Looked up from germline, CDR1 is GTSNPN and CDR2 is SVGIG (reference sequence). The CDR3 consists of 15 residues. Trimming cost V 1 base and J 3 bases, with 13 bases left between them. The chain's CDR3 is CAWSAPRGYGNTIYF. The CDR3 coding sequence is TGTGCCTGGAGTGCCCCGCGGGGATATGGAAACACCATATATTTT.

The genes are TRBV19 and TRBJ1-2; weak D call: TRBD1 (5 bases). V lost 4 bases to trimming and J lost 8 bases, with 17 bases between them. Germline V CDR1 and CDR2: LNHDA, SQIVND (reference sequence). The CDR3 has 14 residues. Written as DNA, the CDR3 is TGTGCCAGTAGTACCCCAACCGGGGGAAGCGGCTACACCTTC. Amino acid sequence: CASSTPTGGSGYTF.

The genes are TRBV11-2 and TRBJ2-1; D is undetermined. The germline V and J ends were trimmed by 1 base and 7 bases, with 5 bases remaining between them. The CDR3 sequence is 12 residues long. The germline V gene encodes CDR1 SGHAT and CDR2 FQNNGV. The CDR3 spells CASSLARNEQFF. As DNA, the CDR3 is TGTGCCAGCAGCTTAGCCCGGAATGAGCAGTTCTTC.

The chain has TRBV29-1 and TRBJ1-1; the D gene is possibly TRBD1 (6 bases). The germline gives CDR1 SQVTM, CDR2 ANQGSEA. This CDR3 is 15 amino acids long. The V end lost 5 bases, the J end lost 0 bases, and 16 bases lay between the germline ends. The CDR3 DNA reads TGCAGCGTTTCTGAGACAGGCTTAATGAACACTGAAGCTTTCTTT. This sequence encodes CSVSETGLMNTEAFF.

The V and J genes are TRBV28 and TRBJ2-1; 7 positions agree with TRBD2. Germline CDR1 and CDR2: MDHEN and SYDVKM. Unmatched junction bases numbered 11, after V lost 6 bases and J lost 9 bases. This CDR3 has 14 amino acids. CDR3 DNA sequence: TGTGCCAGCAGCAGACTAGCCCTGGGCCGTGAGCAGTTCTTC. It translates to CASSRLALGREQFF. The full variable domain, rest sourced from reference TRBV28 and TRBJ2-1, is DVKVTQSSRYLVKRTGEKVFLECVQDMDHENMFWYRQDPGLGLRLIYFSYDVKMKEKGDIPEGYSVSREKKERFSLILESASTNQTSMYLCASSRLALGREQFFGPGTRLTVL.

V is TRBV14 and J is TRBJ1-2; a possible D gene is TRBD1 (6 bases). The CDR3 consists of 16 residues. Germline V gene data show CDR1 as SGHDN and CDR2 as FVKESK. Deletions cut 4 bases from V and 1 base from J, with 16 bases between. CDR3: CASSPRWGGLNYGYTF. The CDR3 DNA is TGTGCCAGCAGCCCCAGGTGGGGGGGGCTTAACTATGGCTACACCTTC.

V is TRBV19 and J is TRBJ1-5; 12 nucleotides match TRBD1. Per germline, CDR1 LNHDA and CDR2 SQIVND (reference sequence). The CDR3 contains 17 residues. V was pared by 6 bases and J by 4 bases, with 10 bases of the junction left unmatched. The chain's CDR3 is CASSPGQGARKNQPQHF. The CDR3 bases are TGTGCCAGTAGCCCGGGACAGGGGGCCCGGAAAAATCAGCCCCAGCATTTT.

V and J are TRBV28 and TRBJ2-1; TRBD1 agrees at 7 bases. The CDR3 is made up of 13 amino acids. The V gene end was trimmed by 7 bases and the J gene end by 4 bases; junction bases not matched to a gene: 4. CDR1 and CDR2 from the germline V gene are MDHEN and SYDVKM. The CDR3 region has the DNA TGTGCCAGCACCTCGACAGGGTACAATGAGCAGTTCTTC. Residues: CASTSTGYNEQFF.

The V gene is TRBV19, the J gene TRBJ2-3; D gene ambiguous. The V end was cut by 4 bases, the J end by 6 bases, with 11 bases between. This CDR3 spans 13 amino acids. Germline values: CDR1 LNHDA, CDR2 SQIVND (reference sequence). This CDR3 is CASSSNPADTQYF. In DNA form, the CDR3 reads TGTGCCAGTAGTAGCAACCCAGCGGATACGCAGTATTTT.